Described below is a single T cell receptor (beta chain) sequence and its context. This record belongs to a study of blood T cell repertoires in COVID-19. Turning to the study itself: COVID-19 samples, acute and convalescent, were from the United States, Italy and Spain. T cells, B-cell-depleted T cells, or PBMCs supplied cDNA or gDNA.

Original processing methods: The assay estimated nucleated cells by amplifying reference gene primers. This table comes from immunoSEQ multiplex PCR, and its TCRdb copy is limited to in-frame clones, with some not included. V and J calls plus clone size are reproduced from that table; the DNA served to infer D and trimming. The repertoire has about 59,000 clones, less than 85% of them found once; the top ten carry around 13%. The V and J ends lost 4 bases and 7 bases, in that order; junction bases with no gene match: 12. This CDR3 has 16 residues. Germline CDR1 reads SGHRS; CDR2 reads YFSETQ. The chain joins TRBV5-1 to TRBJ2-3, with 10 positions matching TRBD2. The sample was peripheral blood. This sequence was found in a woman between 65 and 79 years old with acute or convalescent COVID-19. The CDR3 region is CASSPGVAGGFNTQYF. The CDR3 DNA reads as TGCGCCAGCAGCCCCGGCGTAGCGGGGGGCTTTAATACGCAGTATTTT.